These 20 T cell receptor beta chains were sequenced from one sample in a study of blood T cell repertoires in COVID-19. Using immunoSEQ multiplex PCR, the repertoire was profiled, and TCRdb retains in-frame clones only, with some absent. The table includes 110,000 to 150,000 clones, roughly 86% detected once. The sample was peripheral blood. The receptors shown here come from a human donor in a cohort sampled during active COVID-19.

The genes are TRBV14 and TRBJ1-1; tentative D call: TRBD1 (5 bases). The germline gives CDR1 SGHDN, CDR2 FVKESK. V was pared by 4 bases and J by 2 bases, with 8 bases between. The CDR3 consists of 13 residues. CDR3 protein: CASSLGLNTEAFF. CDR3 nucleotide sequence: TGTGCCAGCAGCCTGGGGCTCAACACTGAAGCTTTCTTT.

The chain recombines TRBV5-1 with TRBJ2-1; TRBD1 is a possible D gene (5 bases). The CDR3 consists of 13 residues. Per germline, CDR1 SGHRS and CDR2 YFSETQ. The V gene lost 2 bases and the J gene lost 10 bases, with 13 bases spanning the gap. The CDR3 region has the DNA TGCGCCAGCAGCTTTCAGGGTTACAGAGAGCAGTTCTTC. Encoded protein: CASSFQGYREQFF.

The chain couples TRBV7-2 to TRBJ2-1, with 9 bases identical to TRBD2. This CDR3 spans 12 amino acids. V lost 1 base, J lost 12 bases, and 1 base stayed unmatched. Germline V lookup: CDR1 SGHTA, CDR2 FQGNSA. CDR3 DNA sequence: TGTGCCAGCAGCTTAGGCGGGAGGGCGCAGTTCTTC. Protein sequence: CASSLGGRAQFF.

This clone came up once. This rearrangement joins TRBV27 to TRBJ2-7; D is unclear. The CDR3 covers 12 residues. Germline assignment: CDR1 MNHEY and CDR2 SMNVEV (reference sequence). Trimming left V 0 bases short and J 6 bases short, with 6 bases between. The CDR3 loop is CASSLSSGEQYF. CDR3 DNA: TGTGCCAGCAGTTTATCTTCGGGCGAGCAGTACTTC.

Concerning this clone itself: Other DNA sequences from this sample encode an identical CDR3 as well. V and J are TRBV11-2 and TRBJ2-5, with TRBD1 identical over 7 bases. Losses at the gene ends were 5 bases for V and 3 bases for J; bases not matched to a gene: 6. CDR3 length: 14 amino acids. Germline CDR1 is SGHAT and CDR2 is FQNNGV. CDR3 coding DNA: TGTGCCAGCAGCCGGGGACAGTTGAAAGAGACCCAGTACTTC. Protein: CASSRGQLKETQYF.

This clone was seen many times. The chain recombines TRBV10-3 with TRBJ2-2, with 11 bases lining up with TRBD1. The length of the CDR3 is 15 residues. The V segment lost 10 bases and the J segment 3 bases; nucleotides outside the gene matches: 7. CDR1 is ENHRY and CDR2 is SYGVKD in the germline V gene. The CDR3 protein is CATKGTGGYTGELFF. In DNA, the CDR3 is TGTGCCACTAAGGGGACAGGGGGATACACCGGGGAGCTGTTTTTT.

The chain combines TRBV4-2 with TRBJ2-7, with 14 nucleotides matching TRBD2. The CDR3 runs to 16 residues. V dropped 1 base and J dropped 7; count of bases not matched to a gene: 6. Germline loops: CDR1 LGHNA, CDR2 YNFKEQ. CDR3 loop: CASSQGTSGGFYEQYF. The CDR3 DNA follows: TGTGCCAGCAGCCAAGGGACTAGCGGGGGGTTTTATGAGCAGTACTTC.

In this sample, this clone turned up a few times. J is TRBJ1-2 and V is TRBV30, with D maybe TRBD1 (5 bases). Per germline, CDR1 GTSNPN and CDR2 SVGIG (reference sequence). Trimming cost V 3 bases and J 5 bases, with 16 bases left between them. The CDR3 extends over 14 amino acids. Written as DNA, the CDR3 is TGTGCCTGGAGCCCATCCGACAGAGTTTATGGCTACACCTTC. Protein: CAWSPSDRVYGYTF. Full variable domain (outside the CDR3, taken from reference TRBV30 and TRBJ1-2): SQTIHQWPATLVQPVGSPLSLECTVEGTSNPNLYWYRQAAGRGLQLLFYSVGIGQISSEVPQNLSASRPQDRQFILSSKKLLLSDSGFYLCAWSPSDRVYGYTFGSGTRLTVV.

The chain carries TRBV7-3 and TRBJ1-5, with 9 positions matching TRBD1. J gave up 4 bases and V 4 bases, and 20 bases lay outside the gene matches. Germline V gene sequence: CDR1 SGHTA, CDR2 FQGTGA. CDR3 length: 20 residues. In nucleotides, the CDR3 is TGTGCCAGCAGCTCCTCCCGAGGGACAGGGCTGGTTTGGTGGAATCAGCCCCAGCATTTT. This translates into CASSSSRGTGLVWWNQPQHF.

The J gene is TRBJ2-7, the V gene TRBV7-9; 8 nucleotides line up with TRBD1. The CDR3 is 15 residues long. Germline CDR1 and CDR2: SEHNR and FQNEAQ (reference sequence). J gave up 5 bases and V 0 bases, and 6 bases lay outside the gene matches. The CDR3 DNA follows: TGTGCCAGCAGCTTAGCGTCAGGGGGCGCGGACGAGCAGTACTTC. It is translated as CASSLASGGADEQYF.

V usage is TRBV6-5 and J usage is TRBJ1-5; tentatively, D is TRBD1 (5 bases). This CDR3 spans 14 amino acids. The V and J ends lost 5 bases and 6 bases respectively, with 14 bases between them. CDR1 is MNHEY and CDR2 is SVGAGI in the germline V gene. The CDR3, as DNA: TGTGCCAGCAGTCGAACGGGGGTGGGTCAGCCCCAGCATTTT. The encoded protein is CASSRTGVGQPQHF.

CDR3 loop: CASSPATGGEDYGYTF. CDR3 sequence (DNA): TGTGCCAGCAGCCCAGCGACAGGGGGCGAGGACTATGGCTACACCTTC. This chain joins TRBV7-6 and TRBJ1-2, with 10 positions matching TRBD1. Germline V lookup: CDR1 SGHVS, CDR2 FNYEAQ. The ends lost 5 bases at V and 3 bases at J; junction bases unmatched: 9. This CDR3 is 16 amino acids long.

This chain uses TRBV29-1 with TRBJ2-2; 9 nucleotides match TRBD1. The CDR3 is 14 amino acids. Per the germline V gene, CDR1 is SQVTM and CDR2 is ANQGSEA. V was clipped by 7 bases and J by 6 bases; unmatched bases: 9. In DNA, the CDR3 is TGCAGCGCCCTGGGGACAGGGCGGGCCGGGGAGCTGTTTTTT. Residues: CSALGTGRAGELFF.

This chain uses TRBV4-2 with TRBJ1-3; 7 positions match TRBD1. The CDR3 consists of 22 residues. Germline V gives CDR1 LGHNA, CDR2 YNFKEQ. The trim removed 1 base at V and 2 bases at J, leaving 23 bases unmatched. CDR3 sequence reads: CASSQAPRDSRGLLVAGNTIYF. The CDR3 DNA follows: TGTGCCAGCAGCCAAGCTCCTCGGGACAGCCGAGGTCTACTGGTGGCTGGAAACACCATATATTTT.

The CDR3 DNA sequence: TGTGCCAGCAGTTCTACAACTCCGGGAAGGCTTGGATACGAGCAGTACTTC. Its protein product is CASSSTTPGRLGYEQYF. The chain employs TRBV28 and TRBJ2-7, with TRBD2 as a possible D gene (5 bases). Trimming cost V 4 bases and J 4 bases, with 23 bases left between them. CDR1 and CDR2 from the germline V gene are MDHEN and SYDVKM. The CDR3 is made up of 17 amino acids.

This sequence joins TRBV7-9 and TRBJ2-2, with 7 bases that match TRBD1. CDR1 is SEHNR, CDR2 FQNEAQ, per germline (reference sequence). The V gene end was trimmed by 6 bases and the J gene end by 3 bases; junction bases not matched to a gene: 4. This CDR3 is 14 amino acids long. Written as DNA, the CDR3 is TGTGCCAGCAGATCGGACAGGTACACCGGGGAGCTGTTTTTT. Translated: CASRSDRYTGELFF.

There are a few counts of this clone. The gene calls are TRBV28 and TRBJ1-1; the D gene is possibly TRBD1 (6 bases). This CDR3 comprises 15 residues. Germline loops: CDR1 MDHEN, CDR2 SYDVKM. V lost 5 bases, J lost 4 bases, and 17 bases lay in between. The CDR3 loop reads CASSPPDRFFTEAFF. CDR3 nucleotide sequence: TGTGCCAGCAGTCCTCCCGACAGGTTCTTCACTGAAGCTTTCTTT.

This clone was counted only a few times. Written as DNA, the CDR3 is TGTGCCAGCAGCCAAGCACGGACAGGACGGAATTCACCCCTCCACTTT. Encoded protein: CASSQARTGRNSPLHF. The chain links TRBV3-1 (or the pseudogene TRBV3-2) to TRBJ1-6; 7 bases fit TRBD1. The CDR3 loop spans 16 amino acids. Per the germline V gene, CDR1 is LGHDT and CDR2 is YNNKEL (reference sequence). After removal of 1 base from V and 7 bases from J, the junction contained 7 bases not matched to a gene.

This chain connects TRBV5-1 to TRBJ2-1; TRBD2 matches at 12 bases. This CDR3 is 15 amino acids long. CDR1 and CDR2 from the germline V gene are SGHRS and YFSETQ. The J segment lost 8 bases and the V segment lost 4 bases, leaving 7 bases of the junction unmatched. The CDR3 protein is CASSRTSGTYYEQFF. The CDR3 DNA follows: TGCGCCAGCAGCCGGACTAGCGGGACGTATTATGAGCAGTTCTTC.

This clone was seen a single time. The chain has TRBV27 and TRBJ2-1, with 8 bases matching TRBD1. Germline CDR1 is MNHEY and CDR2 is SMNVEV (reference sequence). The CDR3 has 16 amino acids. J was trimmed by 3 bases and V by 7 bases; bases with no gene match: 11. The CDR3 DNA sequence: TGTGCCAGCACCTGGGGACCGACAGGGGTCTACAATGAGCAGTTCTTC. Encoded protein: CASTWGPTGVYNEQFF.